The rows below give T cell receptor beta chains drawn from one sample of a study of cytomegalovirus exposure and HLA in healthy donors. Sequencing used immunoSEQ multiplex PCR; TCRdb keeps in-frame clones, though not all of them. The table records about 150,000 clones, about 81% of them present only once. Sequenced material: PBMCs. These receptors all stem from a young man in good health and CMV-seronegative. Each CDR3 is given with its conserved first and last residue. D genes are given only for firm matches. The size entry is marked missing in some rows and otherwise reads once, few, many or a size class.

abundance: once
d_gene: TRBD1
v_gene: TRBV6-6
j_gene: TRBJ2-2
CDR3aa: CASSYPQGVGTGELFF
CDR3nt: TGTGCCAGCAGTTACCCACAGGGGGTTGGGACCGGGGAGCTGTTTTTT

abundance: .
d_gene: .
v_gene: TRBV19
j_gene: TRBJ1-1
CDR3aa: CASSIGPGTEAFF
CDR3nt: TGTGCCAGTAGTATCGGGCCAGGGACTGAAGCTTTCTTT

abundance: .
d_gene: TRBD1
v_gene: TRBV29-1
j_gene: TRBJ2-6
CDR3aa: CSALTDRGPGANVLTF
CDR3nt: TGCAGCGCCTTGACGGACAGGGGGCCGGGGGCCAACGTCCTGACTTTC

abundance: .
d_gene: TRBD1
v_gene: TRBV5-6
j_gene: TRBJ2-5
CDR3aa: CASGQGVSETQYF
CDR3nt: TGTGCCAGCGGACAGGGGGTCAGTGAGACCCAGTACTTC

abundance: .
d_gene: .
v_gene: TRBV5-4
j_gene: TRBJ1-5
CDR3aa: CASSLDPREPQHF
CDR3nt: TGTGCCAGCAGCTTAGATCCGAGGGAGCCCCAGCATTTT

abundance: .
d_gene: .
v_gene: TRBV4-1
j_gene: TRBJ1-2
CDR3aa: CASSQAAGNYGYTF
CDR3nt: TGCGCCAGCAGCCAAGCGGCAGGGAACTATGGCTACACCTTC

abundance: .
d_gene: .
v_gene: TRBV5-1
j_gene: TRBJ2-5
CDR3aa: CASSLVQETQYF
CDR3nt: TGCGCCAGCAGCTTGGTACAAGAGACCCAGTACTTC

abundance: .
d_gene: .
v_gene: TRBV28
j_gene: TRBJ1-1
CDR3aa: CASIPTPRAGWYTEAFF
CDR3nt: TGTGCCAGCATTCCCACCCCCCGGGCAGGGTGGTACACTGAAGCTTTCTTT

abundance: .
d_gene: .
v_gene: TRBV19
j_gene: TRBJ2-5
CDR3aa: CASSIDAGKMETQYF
CDR3nt: TGTGCCAGTAGTATAGATGCAGGGAAGATGGAGACCCAGTACTTC

abundance: .
d_gene: TRBD1
v_gene: TRBV6-1
j_gene: TRBJ1-2
CDR3aa: CASRDRDVGGYTF
CDR3nt: TGTGCCAGCAGAGACAGGGATGTGGGCGGCTACACCTTC

abundance: .
d_gene: .
v_gene: TRBV25-1
j_gene: TRBJ1-2
CDR3aa: CASSGSPHGYTF
CDR3nt: TGTGCCAGCAGCGGGTCGCCTCACGGCTACACCTTC

abundance: .
d_gene: TRBD2
v_gene: TRBV19
j_gene: TRBJ2-1
CDR3aa: CASSQLAGNYNEQFF
CDR3nt: TGTGCCAGTAGTCAGTTAGCGGGGAACTATAATGAGCAGTTCTTC

abundance: few
d_gene: TRBD2
v_gene: TRBV9
j_gene: TRBJ2-1
CDR3aa: CASSVGSGRGYNEQFF
CDR3nt: TGTGCCAGCAGCGTAGGAAGCGGGAGGGGTTACAATGAGCAGTTCTTC

abundance: .
d_gene: .
v_gene: TRBV5-1
j_gene: TRBJ2-7
CDR3aa: CASSPTGGTTYEQYF
CDR3nt: TGCGCCAGCAGCCCGACTGGGGGGACCACCTACGAGCAGTACTTC

abundance: few
d_gene: TRBD1
v_gene: TRBV30
j_gene: TRBJ2-7
CDR3aa: CACYRDRPYEQYF
CDR3nt: TGTGCCTGCTATAGGGACAGGCCGTACGAGCAGTACTTC

abundance: .
d_gene: TRBD1
v_gene: TRBV7-9
j_gene: TRBJ1-5
CDR3aa: CASSLQGDGRSAQHF
CDR3nt: TGTGCCAGCAGCCTACAGGGGGATGGCCGGTCGGCCCAGCATTTT

abundance: .
d_gene: .
v_gene: TRBV9
j_gene: TRBJ2-3
CDR3aa: CASSVGTPDTQYF
CDR3nt: TGTGCCAGCAGCGTAGGGACTCCAGATACGCAGTATTTT

abundance: once
d_gene: TRBD2
v_gene: TRBV29-1
j_gene: TRBJ2-1
CDR3aa: CSVEGIPPRGEFF
CDR3nt: TGCAGCGTTGAAGGGATCCCCCCCCGGGGGGAGTTCTTC

abundance: .
d_gene: .
v_gene: TRBV11-2
j_gene: TRBJ2-2
CDR3aa: CASSLFGRDGGELFF
CDR3nt: TGTGCCAGCAGCTTATTCGGCAGGGATGGCGGGGAGCTGTTTTTT

abundance: .
d_gene: TRBD2
v_gene: TRBV4-1
j_gene: TRBJ2-4
CDR3aa: CASSQGLAGKNIQYF
CDR3nt: TGCGCCAGCAGCCAAGGGCTAGCGGGGAAAAACATTCAGTACTTC

abundance: .
d_gene: .
v_gene: TRBV28
j_gene: TRBJ1-2
CDR3aa: CASSLVQGNGYTF
CDR3nt: TGTGCCAGCAGTTTAGTACAGGGAAATGGCTACACCTTC

abundance: .
d_gene: TRBD1
v_gene: TRBV5-4
j_gene: TRBJ2-5
CDR3aa: CASSLGGRETQYF
CDR3nt: TGTGCCAGCAGCTTAGGGGGCAGGGAGACCCAGTACTTC

abundance: .
d_gene: .
v_gene: TRBV6-6
j_gene: TRBJ2-1
CDR3aa: CASSSSNEQFF
CDR3nt: TGTGCCAGCAGCTCCAGCAATGAGCAGTTCTTC

abundance: .
d_gene: TRBD1
v_gene: TRBV5-1
j_gene: TRBJ2-3
CDR3aa: CASSLGQGSPDTQYF
CDR3nt: TGCGCCAGCAGCTTAGGACAGGGTAGTCCAGATACGCAGTATTTT

abundance: few
d_gene: TRBD1
v_gene: TRBV9
j_gene: TRBJ1-6
CDR3aa: CASSDLTGASYNSPLHF
CDR3nt: TGTGCCAGCAGTGACCTGACAGGGGCAAGTTATAATTCACCCCTCCACTTT

abundance: .
d_gene: TRBD1
v_gene: TRBV5-4
j_gene: TRBJ1-3
CDR3aa: CASSARGPGNTIYF
CDR3nt: TGTGCCAGCAGCGCCAGGGGGCCCGGAAACACCATATATTTT

abundance: .
d_gene: TRBD1
v_gene: TRBV5-5
j_gene: TRBJ1-1
CDR3aa: CASSLSVQGALMNTEAFF
CDR3nt: TGTGCCAGCAGCTTGTCCGTCCAGGGGGCCCTCATGAACACTGAAGCTTTCTTT

abundance: .
d_gene: TRBD2
v_gene: TRBV5-6
j_gene: TRBJ2-3
CDR3aa: CASSFLAGVGDTQYF
CDR3nt: TGTGCCAGCAGCTTTCTAGCGGGGGTGGGAGATACGCAGTATTTT

abundance: .
d_gene: TRBD2
v_gene: TRBV6-1
j_gene: TRBJ2-7
CDR3aa: CASRERGGDEQYF
CDR3nt: TGTGCCAGCAGGGAGCGGGGGGGCGACGAGCAGTACTTC

abundance: .
d_gene: .
v_gene: TRBV11-2
j_gene: TRBJ2-1
CDR3aa: CASSPGGGGQNEQFF
CDR3nt: TGTGCCAGCAGCCCAGGAGGGGGGGGGCAGAATGAGCAGTTCTTC

abundance: once
d_gene: TRBD2
v_gene: TRBV5-1
j_gene: TRBJ2-5
CDR3aa: CASSPGTSGGSLYQETQYF
CDR3nt: TGCGCCAGCAGCCCGGGGACTAGCGGGGGGTCACTGTACCAAGAGACCCAGTACTTC

abundance: .
d_gene: TRBD2
v_gene: TRBV5-4
j_gene: TRBJ2-1
CDR3aa: CASVDERGGLYNEQFF
CDR3nt: TGTGCCAGCGTCGATGAGCGGGGGGGCCTTTACAATGAGCAGTTCTTC

abundance: .
d_gene: TRBD1
v_gene: TRBV4-2
j_gene: TRBJ2-7
CDR3aa: CASSQGISGQGEYEQYF
CDR3nt: TGTGCCAGCAGCCAAGGGATCTCCGGACAGGGGGAGTACGAGCAGTACTTC

abundance: .
d_gene: TRBD1
v_gene: TRBV6-5
j_gene: TRBJ2-7
CDR3aa: CASSSQGDYEQYF
CDR3nt: TGTGCCAGCAGTTCCCAGGGGGACTACGAGCAGTACTTC

abundance: .
d_gene: TRBD1
v_gene: TRBV29-1
j_gene: TRBJ1-2
CDR3aa: CSVTSGSGQGYGYTF
CDR3nt: TGCAGCGTAACTTCGGGGAGCGGACAGGGCTATGGCTACACCTTC

abundance: .
d_gene: .
v_gene: TRBV19
j_gene: TRBJ1-2
CDR3aa: CASTHRPTNYGYTF
CDR3nt: TGTGCCAGTACGCACAGGCCAACGAACTATGGCTACACCTTC

abundance: .
d_gene: .
v_gene: TRBV5-5
j_gene: TRBJ1-2
CDR3aa: CASSPDSLYGYTF
CDR3nt: TGTGCCAGCAGCCCTGACAGTCTCTATGGCTACACCTTC

abundance: .
d_gene: TRBD1
v_gene: TRBV25-1
j_gene: TRBJ2-7
CDR3aa: CASSEPGTEVVYF
CDR3nt: TGTGCCAGCAGTGAACCAGGGACAGAGGTGGTGTACTTC

abundance: few
d_gene: .
v_gene: TRBV6-6
j_gene: TRBJ1-6
CDR3aa: CASSTRQSSYNSPLHF
CDR3nt: TGTGCCAGCAGTACCAGACAGAGCTCCTATAATTCACCCCTCCACTTT

abundance: .
d_gene: .
v_gene: TRBV25-1
j_gene: TRBJ1-2
CDR3aa: CASSRPDGHLYGYTF
CDR3nt: TGTGCCAGCAGTCGTCCGGACGGACACCTCTATGGCTACACCTTC

abundance: .
d_gene: TRBD2
v_gene: TRBV7-6
j_gene: TRBJ2-5
CDR3aa: CASSLAGASGATAQYF
CDR3nt: TGTGCCAGCAGCTTAGCGGGGGCTAGCGGGGCCACGGCCCAGTACTTC

abundance: .
d_gene: TRBD1
v_gene: TRBV7-9
j_gene: TRBJ2-7
CDR3aa: CASSLDRGLYEQYF
CDR3nt: TGTGCCAGCAGCCTGGACAGGGGGCTGTACGAGCAGTACTTC

abundance: .
d_gene: TRBD2
v_gene: TRBV9
j_gene: TRBJ2-3
CDR3aa: CASSLGGGSTDTQYF
CDR3nt: TGTGCCAGCAGCCTGGGCGGGGGGTCCACAGATACGCAGTATTTT

abundance: .
d_gene: .
v_gene: TRBV6-5
j_gene: TRBJ1-1
CDR3aa: CASSYSGSRTEAFF
CDR3nt: TGTGCCAGCAGTTACTCCGGGAGTAGGACTGAAGCTTTCTTT

abundance: .
d_gene: .
v_gene: TRBV7-2
j_gene: TRBJ2-7
CDR3aa: CASSPRLGAYEQYF
CDR3nt: TGTGCCAGCAGCCCCAGACTAGGGGCCTACGAGCAGTACTTC

abundance: .
d_gene: .
v_gene: TRBV30
j_gene: TRBJ2-2
CDR3aa: CTLGGSGAGELFF
CDR3nt: TGCACACTCGGGGGGTCAGGGGCCGGGGAGCTGTTTTTT

abundance: .
d_gene: TRBD1
v_gene: TRBV5-4
j_gene: TRBJ1-2
CDR3aa: CASSEQGAQGYTF
CDR3nt: TGTGCCAGCAGTGAACAGGGGGCGCAGGGCTACACCTTC

abundance: .
d_gene: .
v_gene: TRBV5-1
j_gene: TRBJ2-5
CDR3aa: CASSLFQGGGETQYF
CDR3nt: TGCGCCAGCAGCTTGTTTCAGGGTGGTGGAGAGACCCAGTACTTC

abundance: .
d_gene: .
v_gene: TRBV7-2
j_gene: TRBJ2-2
CDR3aa: CASSLGRGSNTGELFF
CDR3nt: TGTGCCAGCAGCTTAGGGCGGGGATCGAACACCGGGGAGCTGTTTTTT

abundance: .
d_gene: TRBD1
v_gene: TRBV5-1
j_gene: TRBJ2-2
CDR3aa: CASSWTGTGGGGELFF
CDR3nt: TGCGCCAGCAGCTGGACCGGGACAGGGGGCGGCGGGGAGCTGTTTTTT

abundance: .
d_gene: TRBD2
v_gene: TRBV19
j_gene: TRBJ2-7
CDR3aa: CASSMASGMRLEQYF
CDR3nt: TGTGCCAGTAGTATGGCTAGCGGGATGAGGCTCGAGCAGTACTTC